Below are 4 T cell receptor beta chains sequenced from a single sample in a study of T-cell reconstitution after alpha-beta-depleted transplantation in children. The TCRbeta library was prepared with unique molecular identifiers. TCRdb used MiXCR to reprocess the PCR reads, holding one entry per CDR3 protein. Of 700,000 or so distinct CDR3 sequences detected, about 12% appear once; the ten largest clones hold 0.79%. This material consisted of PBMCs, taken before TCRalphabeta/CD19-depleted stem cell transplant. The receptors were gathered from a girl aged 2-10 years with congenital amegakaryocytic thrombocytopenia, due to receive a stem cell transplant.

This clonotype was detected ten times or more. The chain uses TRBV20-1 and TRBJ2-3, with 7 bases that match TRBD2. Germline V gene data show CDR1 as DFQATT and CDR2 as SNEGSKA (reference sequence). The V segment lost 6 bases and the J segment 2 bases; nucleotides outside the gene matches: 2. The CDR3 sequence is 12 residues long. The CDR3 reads CSAAGDTDTQYF. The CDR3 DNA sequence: TGCAGTGCGGCGGGGGACACAGATACGCAGTATTTT.

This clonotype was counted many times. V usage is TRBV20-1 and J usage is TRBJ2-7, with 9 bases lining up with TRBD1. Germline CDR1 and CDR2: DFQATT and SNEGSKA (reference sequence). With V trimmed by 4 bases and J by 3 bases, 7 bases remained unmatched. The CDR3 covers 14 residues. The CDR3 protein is CSATRDRENYEQYF. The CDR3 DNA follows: TGCAGTGCTACCCGGGACAGGGAAAACTACGAGCAGTACTTC.

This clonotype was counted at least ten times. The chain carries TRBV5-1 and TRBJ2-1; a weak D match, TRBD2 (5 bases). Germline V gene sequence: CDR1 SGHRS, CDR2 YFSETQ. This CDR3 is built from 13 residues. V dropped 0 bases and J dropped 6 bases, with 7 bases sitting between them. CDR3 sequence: CASSLASPNEQFF. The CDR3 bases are TGCGCCAGCAGCTTGGCTAGCCCCAATGAGCAGTTCTTC.

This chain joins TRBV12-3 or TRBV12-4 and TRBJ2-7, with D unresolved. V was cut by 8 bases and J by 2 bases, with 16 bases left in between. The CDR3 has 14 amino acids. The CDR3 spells CASESSGGPYEQYF. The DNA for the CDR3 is TGTGCCAGCGAGAGTTCGGGCGGACCCTACGAGCAGTACTTC.